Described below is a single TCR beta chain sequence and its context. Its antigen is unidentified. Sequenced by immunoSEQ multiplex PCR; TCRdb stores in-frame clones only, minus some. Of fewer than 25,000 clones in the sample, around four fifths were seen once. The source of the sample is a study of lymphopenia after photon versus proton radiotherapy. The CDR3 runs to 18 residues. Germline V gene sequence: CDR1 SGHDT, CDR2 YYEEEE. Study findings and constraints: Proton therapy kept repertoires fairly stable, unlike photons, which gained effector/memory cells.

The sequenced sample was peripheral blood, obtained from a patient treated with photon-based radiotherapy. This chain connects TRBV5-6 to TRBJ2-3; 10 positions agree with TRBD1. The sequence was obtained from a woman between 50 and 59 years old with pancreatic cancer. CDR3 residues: CASLGTGDVSSSPHTQYF. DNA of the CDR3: TGTGCAAGCTTAGGGACAGGGGATGTCTCTTCGTCCCCGCATACGCAGTATTTT.